The next 14 T cell receptor beta chains were all read from a single sample in a study of graft-versus-host responses after intestinal transplantation. Intraepithelial plus lamina propria lymphocytes were released by processing graft tissue. Data came from immunoSEQ multiplex PCR; TCRdb stores just in-frame clones and leaves some out. Its table lists 79 clones. This material consisted of ileum tissue, taken nearly 38 days after transplant. Receptors were obtained from a human patient who received an intestinal transplant, so some T cells may come from the graft donor.

This chain joins TRBV7-4 and TRBJ1-1; D may be TRBD1 (6 bases). The CDR3 sequence is 13 residues long. V shed 3 bases and J shed 7 bases, with 12 bases lying between them. Per germline, CDR1 SGHVT and CDR2 SQSDAQ. CDR3 sequence: CASSFGGQGEAFF. As DNA, the CDR3 is TGTGCCAGCAGCTTTGGGGGGCAGGGTGAAGCTTTCTTT.

V is TRBV21-1 and J is TRBJ1-1; TRBD1, the table's D call, lacks a check against the DNA. TRBV21-1 is listed as a pseudogene. CDR3 length equals 18 residues. The CDR3 DNA follows: TGTGCCAGCAGCAAACAGATTACCCCTGACAGGGGTAACACTGAAGCTTTCTTT. Protein: CASSKQITPDRGNTEAFF.

The gene calls are TRBV9 and TRBJ2-1, with 10 bases aligning to TRBD2. Germline CDR1 is SGDLS and CDR2 is YYNGEE. This CDR3 region has 16 residues. Trimming cost V 3 bases and J 0 bases; bases outside gene matches: 3. The CDR3: CASSGTSGYSYNEQFF. Written as DNA, the CDR3 is TGTGCCAGCAGCGGGACTAGCGGTTACTCCTACAATGAGCAGTTCTTC.

The chain carries TRBV5-5 and TRBJ1-2; D unresolved. Trimming stripped 6 bases from V and 4 bases from J, with 22 bases between. This CDR3 contains 16 residues. The germline V gene has CDR1 SGHKS and CDR2 YYEKEE (reference sequence). Here the CDR3 DNA reads TGTGCCAGCATTCGAGTTATCTCGCGAAAGACCTATGGCTACACCTTC. Translated, it gives CASIRVISRKTYGYTF.

The rearrangement links TRBV5-1 to TRBJ2-5, with unresolved D. Per the germline V gene, CDR1 is SGHRS and CDR2 is YFSETQ. V gave up 0 bases and J gave up 5 bases, with 5 bases separating them. The length of the CDR3 is 12 residues. CDR3: CASSLGWETQYF. The CDR3 nucleotides are TGCGCCAGCAGCTTGGGTTGGGAGACCCAGTACTTC.

This rearrangement joins TRBV19 to TRBJ1-3; 7 positions match TRBD1. V was pared by 4 bases and J by 1 base, with 4 bases of the junction left unmatched. The length of the CDR3 is 15 residues. Germline CDR1 reads LNHDA; CDR2 reads SQIVND (reference sequence). The CDR3 coding sequence is TGTGCCAGTAGTACCGGGACAGTATCTGGAAACACCATATATTTT. It is translated as CASSTGTVSGNTIYF.

In DNA, the CDR3 is TGTGCCAGCAGCGCTAGCGGGAGAGTGAGCGATGAGCAGTTCTTC. Translation: CASSASGRVSDEQFF. The chain uses TRBV9 and TRBJ2-1, with 10 positions matching TRBD2. This CDR3 comprises 15 residues. Trimming took 3 bases from V and 8 from J; bases not matched to a gene: 8. Germline V gene lookup returns CDR1 SGDLS and CDR2 YYNGEE.

With respect to this clone: The junction departs from germline at one end; a sequencing error may be responsible. The V call is TRBV6-5, the J call TRBJ2-2; D gene uncertain. Germline V gene data show CDR1 as MNHEY and CDR2 as SVGAGI. The CDR3 has 14 amino acids. The CDR3 spells CVSSYWLEAGELFF. The CDR3 DNA sequence: TGTGTCAGCAGTTATTGGCTAGAAGCCGGGGAGCTGTTTTTT.

The chain has TRBV27 and TRBJ1-1; D may be TRBD1 (6 bases). The CDR3 is 12 amino acids. Germline loops: CDR1 MNHEY, CDR2 SMNVEV (reference sequence). Trimming shortened V by 10 bases and J by 5 bases, and 14 bases separated the two germline ends. As DNA, the CDR3 is TGTGCCACCAACAAAGGGGGAACTGAAGCTTTCTTT. It is translated as CATNKGGTEAFF.

CDR3 bases: TGTGCCAGCAGCTTAGGGGGGTACTACAATGAGCAGTTCTTC. This sequence encodes CASSLGGYYNEQFF. The J gene is TRBJ2-1, the V gene TRBV7-9, with D perhaps given as TRBD1 or TRBD2 (5 bases each). Deletions cut 1 base from V and 3 bases from J, with 7 bases between. The CDR3 is 14 residues long. CDR1 and CDR2 from the germline V gene are SEHNR and FQNEAQ (reference sequence).

The chain links TRBV5-4 to TRBJ1-2; no firm D call. This CDR3 comprises 16 residues. Trimming left V 7 bases short and J 4 bases short, with 23 bases between. Looked up from germline, CDR1 is SGHNT and CDR2 is YYREEE (reference sequence). The CDR3: CASEWCIPGKTYGYTF. CDR3 nucleotide sequence: TGTGCCAGCGAATGGTGCATACCAGGAAAGACCTATGGCTACACCTTC.

The chain uses TRBV9 and TRBJ1-5, with TRBD1 matching over 7 bases. Trimming at V came to 3 bases and at J to 6 bases, leaving 6 bases not matched to a gene. Germline assignment: CDR1 SGDLS and CDR2 YYNGEE. The CDR3 is made up of 14 amino acids. CDR3 DNA sequence: TGTGCCAGCAGCGAGGGGGACAGTCCTCAGCCCCAGCATTTT. Translated, it gives CASSEGDSPQPQHF.

This chain joins TRBV6-5 and TRBJ2-2; 9 positions agree with TRBD1. V shed 4 bases, J shed 3 bases, and the junction held 3 bases outside the gene matches. This CDR3 is built from 15 residues. Germline lookup yields CDR1 MNHEY and CDR2 SVGAGI. CDR3: CASSWDRDYTGELFF. The CDR3 DNA is TGTGCCAGCAGTTGGGACAGGGACTACACCGGGGAGCTGTTTTTT.

This clone was seen only once. The gene calls are TRBV15 and TRBJ1-2; D is uncertain. CDR3 length equals 15 residues. The germline gives CDR1 LNHNV, CDR2 YYDKDF (reference sequence). With 0 bases removed from V and 4 bases from J, the gap between germline ends came to 12 bases. The CDR3 DNA reads TGTGCCACCAGCAGAGATCCTAGGGAGAGCTATGGCTACACCTTC. This codes for CATSRDPRESYGYTF.